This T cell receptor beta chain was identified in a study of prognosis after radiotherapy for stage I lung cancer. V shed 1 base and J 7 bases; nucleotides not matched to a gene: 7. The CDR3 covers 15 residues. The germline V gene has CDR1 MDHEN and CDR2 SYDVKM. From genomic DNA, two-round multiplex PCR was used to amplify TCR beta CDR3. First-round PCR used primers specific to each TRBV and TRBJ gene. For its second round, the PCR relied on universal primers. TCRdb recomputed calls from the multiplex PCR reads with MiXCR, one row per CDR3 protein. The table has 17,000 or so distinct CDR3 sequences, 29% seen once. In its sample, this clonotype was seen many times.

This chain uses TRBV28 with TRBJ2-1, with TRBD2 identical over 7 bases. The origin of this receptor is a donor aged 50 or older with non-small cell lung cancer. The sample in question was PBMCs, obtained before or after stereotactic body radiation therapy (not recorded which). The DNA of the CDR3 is TGTGCCAGCAGTTTATCGGGACTAACCTTAAATGAGCAGTTCTTC. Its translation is CASSLSGLTLNEQFF.